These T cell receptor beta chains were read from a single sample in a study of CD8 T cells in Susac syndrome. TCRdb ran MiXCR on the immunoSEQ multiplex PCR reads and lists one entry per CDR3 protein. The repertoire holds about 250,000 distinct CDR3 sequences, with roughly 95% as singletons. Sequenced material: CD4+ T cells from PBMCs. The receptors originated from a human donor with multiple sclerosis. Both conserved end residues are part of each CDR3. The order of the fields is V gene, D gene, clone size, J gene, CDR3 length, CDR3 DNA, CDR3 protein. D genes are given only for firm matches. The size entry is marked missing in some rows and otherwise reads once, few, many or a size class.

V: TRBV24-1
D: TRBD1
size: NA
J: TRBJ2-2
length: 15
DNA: TGTGCCACCAGGGATCACAGGGGTTCGATCGGGGAGCTGTTTTTT
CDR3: CATRDHRGSIGELFF

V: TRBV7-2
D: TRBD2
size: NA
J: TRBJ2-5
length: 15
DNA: TGTGCCAGCAGCCATAACGGGGGGGCCGGGGAGACCCAGTACTTC
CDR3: CASSHNGGAGETQYF

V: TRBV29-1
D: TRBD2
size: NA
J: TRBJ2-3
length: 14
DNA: TGCAGCGTTGAGGTAGCGGGGCCTGTGGATACGCAGTATTTT
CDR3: CSVEVAGPVDTQYF

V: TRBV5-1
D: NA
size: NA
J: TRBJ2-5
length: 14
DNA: TGCGCCAGCAGCTTGGACAGGTGGTGGGAGACCCAGTACTTC
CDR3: CASSLDRWWETQYF

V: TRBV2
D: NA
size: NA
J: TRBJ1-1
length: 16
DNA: TGTGCCAGCAGTCTTTCCCCAGAGACCATGAACACTGAAGCTTTCTTT
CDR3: CASSLSPETMNTEAFF

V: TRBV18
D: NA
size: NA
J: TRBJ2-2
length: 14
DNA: TGTGCCAGCTCACGAGGCAGGGCGGACGGGGAGCTGTTTTTT
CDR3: CASSRGRADGELFF

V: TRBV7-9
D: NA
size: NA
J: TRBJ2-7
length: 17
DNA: TGTGCCAGCAGCTTACAGCGACAATTTGGCTTCTCCTACGAGCAGTACTTC
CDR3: CASSLQRQFGFSYEQYF

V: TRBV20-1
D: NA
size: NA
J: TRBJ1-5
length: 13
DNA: TGCAGTGCTAGCGAATATAGCAATCAGCCCCAGCATTTT
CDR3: CSASEYSNQPQHF

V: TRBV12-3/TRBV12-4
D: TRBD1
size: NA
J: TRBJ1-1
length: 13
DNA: TGTGCCAGCAGTATAACAGGGGGCACTGAAGCTTTCTTT
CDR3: CASSITGGTEAFF

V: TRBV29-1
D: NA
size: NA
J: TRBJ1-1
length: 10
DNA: TGCAGCGTTTTTAACACTGAAGCTTTCTTT
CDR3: CSVFNTEAFF

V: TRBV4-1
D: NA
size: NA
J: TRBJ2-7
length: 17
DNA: TGCGCCAGCAGCCAAGATGGTACGGGACTTCGCTCCTACGAGCAGTACTTC
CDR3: CASSQDGTGLRSYEQYF

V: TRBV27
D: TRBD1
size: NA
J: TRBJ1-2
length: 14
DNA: TGTGCCAGCAGTTTGGACAGGGTCGGTTATGGCTACACCTTC
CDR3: CASSLDRVGYGYTF

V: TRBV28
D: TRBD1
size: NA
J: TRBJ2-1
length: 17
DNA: TGTGCCAGCATCCCGAAACCCTCGGGACAGGGTATCTATGAGCAGTTCTTC
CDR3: CASIPKPSGQGIYEQFF

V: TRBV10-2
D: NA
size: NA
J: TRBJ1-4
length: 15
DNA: TGCGCCAGCAGTGAGCTTGCGCAGGGAGGTGAAAAACTGTTTTTT
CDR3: CASSELAQGGEKLFF

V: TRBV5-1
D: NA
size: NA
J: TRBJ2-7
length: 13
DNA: TGCGCCAGCAGCTCCTTAGGTTTTGACGAGCAGTACTTC
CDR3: CASSSLGFDEQYF

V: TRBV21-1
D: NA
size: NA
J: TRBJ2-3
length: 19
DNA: TGTGCCAGCAGCAAAGAGAGGAGGACTAGCGGGGGCAGCACAGATACGCAGTATTTT
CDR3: CASSKERRTSGGSTDTQYF

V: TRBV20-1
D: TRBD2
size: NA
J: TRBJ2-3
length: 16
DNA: TGCAGTGCTAGAGCCACTTTAGCGGGGCGCACAGATACGCAGTATTTT
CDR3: CSARATLAGRTDTQYF

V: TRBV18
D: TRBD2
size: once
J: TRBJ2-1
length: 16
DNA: TGTGCCAGCTCACCAACGAGCGGGAGGGCGTGGAATGAGCAGTTCTTC
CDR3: CASSPTSGRAWNEQFF

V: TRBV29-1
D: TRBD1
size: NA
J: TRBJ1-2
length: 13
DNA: TGCAGCGTCATGACAGGGGCTGGATATGGCTACACCTTC
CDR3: CSVMTGAGYGYTF

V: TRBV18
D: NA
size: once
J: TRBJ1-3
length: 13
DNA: TGTGCCAGCTCTGGACAGACTGGAAACACCATATATTTT
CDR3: CASSGQTGNTIYF

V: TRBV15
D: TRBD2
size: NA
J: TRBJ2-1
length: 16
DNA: TGTGCCACCAGCAGAGACGCGAGCGGGACTTGGAATGAGCAGTTCTTC
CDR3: CATSRDASGTWNEQFF

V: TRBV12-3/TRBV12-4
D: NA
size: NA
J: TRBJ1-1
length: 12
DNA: TGTGCCAGCAGTTTCTCAAGGTCTGAAGCTTTCTTT
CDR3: CASSFSRSEAFF

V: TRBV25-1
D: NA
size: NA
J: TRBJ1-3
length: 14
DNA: TGTGCCAGCAGTGCTTTTTTGGGTGGAAACACCATATATTTT
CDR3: CASSAFLGGNTIYF

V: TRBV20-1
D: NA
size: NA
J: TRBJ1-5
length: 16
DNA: TGCAGTGCTAGAGATCGTGTGGGGTATAGCAATCAGCCCCAGCATTTT
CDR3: CSARDRVGYSNQPQHF

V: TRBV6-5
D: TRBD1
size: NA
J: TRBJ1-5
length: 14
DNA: TGTGCCAGCAGCTCGACAGGGATGCAACAGCCCCAGCATTTT
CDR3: CASSSTGMQQPQHF

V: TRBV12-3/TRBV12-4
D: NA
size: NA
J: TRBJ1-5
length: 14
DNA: TGTGCCAGCAGTCCTACGTCTCAGGGCCAGCCCCAGCATTTT
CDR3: CASSPTSQGQPQHF

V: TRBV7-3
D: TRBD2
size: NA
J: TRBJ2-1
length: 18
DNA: TGTGCCAGCAGCTCCGCCCCCGGGGCTAGCGGGATAAGTCCTGAGCAGTTCTTC
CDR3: CASSSAPGASGISPEQFF

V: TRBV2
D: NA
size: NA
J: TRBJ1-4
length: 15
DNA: TGTGCCAGCAGTGTTCTTCGGGGAGCGAATGAAAAACTGTTTTTT
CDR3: CASSVLRGANEKLFF

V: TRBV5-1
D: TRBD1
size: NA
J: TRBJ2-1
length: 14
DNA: TGCGCCAGCAGCTTGGGGACAGGGGGCGATGAGCAGTTCTTC
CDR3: CASSLGTGGDEQFF

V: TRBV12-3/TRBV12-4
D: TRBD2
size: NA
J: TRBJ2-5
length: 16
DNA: TGTGCCAGCAGTTTCACTAGCGCTTGGGGGCAAGAGACCCAGTACTTC
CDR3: CASSFTSAWGQETQYF

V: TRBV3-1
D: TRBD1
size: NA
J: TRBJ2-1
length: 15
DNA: TGTGCCAGCAGCCAACCCCCTACAGGGGGAAATGAGCAGTTCTTC
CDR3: CASSQPPTGGNEQFF

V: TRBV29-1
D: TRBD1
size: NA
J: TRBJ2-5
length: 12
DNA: TGCAGCGTTCAACAGGGGAGAGAGACCCAGTACTTC
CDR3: CSVQQGRETQYF

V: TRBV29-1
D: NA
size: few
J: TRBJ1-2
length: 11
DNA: TGCAGCGCCGGACAGAACTATGGCTACACCTTC
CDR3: CSAGQNYGYTF

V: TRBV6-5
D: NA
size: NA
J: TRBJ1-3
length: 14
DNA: TGTGCCAGCAGTTGGGGAGGCTCTGGAAACACCATATATTTT
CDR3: CASSWGGSGNTIYF

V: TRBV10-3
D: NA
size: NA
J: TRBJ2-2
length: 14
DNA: TGTGCCATCACTCACCCATCCCACACCGGGGAGCTGTTTTTT
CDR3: CAITHPSHTGELFF

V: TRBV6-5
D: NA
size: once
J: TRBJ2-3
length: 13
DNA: TGTGCCAGCAGTTACGAGGGACTCGGATCACAGTATTTT
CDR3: CASSYEGLGSQYF

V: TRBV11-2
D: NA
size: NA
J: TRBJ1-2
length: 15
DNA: TGTGCCAGCAGCCTAAGAAGAGGGGTTCGCGATGGCTACACCTTC
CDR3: CASSLRRGVRDGYTF

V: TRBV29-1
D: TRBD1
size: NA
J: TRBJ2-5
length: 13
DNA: TGCAGCGTCGGGACAGGTGTTGGAGAGACCCAGTACTTC
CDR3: CSVGTGVGETQYF

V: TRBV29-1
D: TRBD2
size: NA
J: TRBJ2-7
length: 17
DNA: TGCAGCGCGGGAGCTAGCGGGGGGGGAAGAAGTTCCTACGAGCAGTACTTC
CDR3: CSAGASGGGRSSYEQYF

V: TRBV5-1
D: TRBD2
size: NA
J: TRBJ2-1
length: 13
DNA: TGCGCCAGCAGCTTGCCCCCAGCGGGAGAGCAGTTCTTC
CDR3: CASSLPPAGEQFF

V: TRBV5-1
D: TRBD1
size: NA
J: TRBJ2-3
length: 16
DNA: TGCGCCAGCAGCGTAAGACAGGGACAAACTACAGATACGCAGTATTTT
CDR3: CASSVRQGQTTDTQYF

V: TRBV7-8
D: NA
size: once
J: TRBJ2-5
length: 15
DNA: TGTGCCAGCAGCCTTCGTTGGGGCGGTGGAGAGACCCAGTACTTC
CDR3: CASSLRWGGGETQYF

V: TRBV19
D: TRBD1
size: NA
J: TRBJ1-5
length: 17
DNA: TGTGCCAGTAGTATCTTGGGTGGACAGGGGCAAAATCAGCCCCAGCATTTT
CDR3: CASSILGGQGQNQPQHF

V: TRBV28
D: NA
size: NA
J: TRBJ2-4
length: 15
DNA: TGTGCCAGCTCCTCCCCGGGGACAATAAAAAACATTCAGTACTTC
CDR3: CASSSPGTIKNIQYF

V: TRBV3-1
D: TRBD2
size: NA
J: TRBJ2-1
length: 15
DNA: TGTGCCAGCAGCCACTCTAGCGGGTCCCTCCCGGAGCAGTTCTTC
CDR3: CASSHSSGSLPEQFF